What follows are 30 T cell receptor beta chains derived from one specimen sequenced in a study of cytomegalovirus exposure and HLA in healthy donors. Primers included in the PCR were 60 Vbeta and 13 Jbeta primers. Profiling relied on immunoSEQ multiplex PCR, and the TCRdb table lists in-frame clones only, not all of them. In total, the table holds about 52,000 clones. What was sequenced was PBMCs. All receptors derive from a woman aged 55-70 years in good health and CMV-seropositive.

This chain connects TRBV19 to TRBJ2-2, with D unresolved. The CDR3 spans 14 residues. Trimming removed 5 bases at V and 1 base at J, with 8 bases between. Germline assignment: CDR1 LNHDA and CDR2 SQIVND (reference sequence). CDR3 sequence reads: CASSWSGNTGELFF. CDR3 sequence (DNA): TGTGCCAGTAGTTGGTCAGGGAACACCGGGGAGCTGTTTTTT. Together with reference TRBV19 and TRBJ2-2, the CDR3 gives the full variable domain: DGGITQSPKYLFRKEGQNVTLSCEQNLNHDAMYWYRQDPGQGLRLIYYSQIVNDFQKGDIAEGYSVSREKKESFPLTVTSAQKNPTAFYLCASSWSGNTGELFFGEGSRLTVL.

The J gene is TRBJ2-5, the V gene TRBV9, with D hard to call. The V end was cut by 0 bases, the J end by 5 bases, with 11 bases between. Germline V gene lookup returns CDR1 SGDLS and CDR2 YYNGEE. The CDR3 is 14 amino acids. Written as DNA, the CDR3 is TGTGCCAGCAGCGTAGAAGGAGTGCGGGAGACCCAGTACTTC. Translation gives CASSVEGVRETQYF.

The J gene is TRBJ1-2, the V gene TRBV9; D may be TRBD1 (6 bases). Trimming cost V 0 bases and J 7 bases, with 7 bases left between them. The germline V gene encodes CDR1 SGDLS and CDR2 YYNGEE. The CDR3 contains 12 residues. CDR3 coding DNA: TGTGCCAGCAGCGTAGTCAGGGGTGGCTACACCTTC. Translation gives CASSVVRGGYTF.

This sequence joins TRBV10-3 and TRBJ1-1; TRBD1 aligns across 7 bases. This CDR3 has 15 residues. After removal of 0 bases from V and 4 bases from J, the junction contained 5 bases not matched to a gene. Looked up from germline, CDR1 is ENHRY and CDR2 is SYGVKD. CDR3 nucleotides: TGTGCCATCAGTGAGTCGACAGGGTTAGGCACTGAAGCTTTCTTT. Encoded protein: CAISESTGLGTEAFF.

This rearrangement joins TRBV27 to TRBJ2-3; 9 bases match TRBD1. The CDR3 is 13 amino acids. The germline CDR1 and CDR2 sequences are MNHEY and SMNVEV (reference sequence). The junction had 4 bases not matched to a gene; V was cut back by 2 bases and J by 10 bases. CDR3 sequence reads: CASSLGDRVSQYF. The CDR3 DNA follows: TGTGCCAGCAGTTTAGGGGACAGGGTTTCGCAGTATTTT.

This chain connects TRBV27 to TRBJ1-5; unclear D gene. CDR1 MNHEY and CDR2 SMNVEV come from the germline V gene (reference sequence). Trimming stripped 7 bases from V and 7 bases from J, with 20 bases between. This CDR3 is built from 15 residues. CDR3 sequence (DNA): TGTGCCAGCAAACCGGAGGGATCCTTAAGCCAGCCCCAGCATTTT. It translates to CASKPEGSLSQPQHF.

V usage is TRBV6-1 and J usage is TRBJ1-2; TRBD1 matches 9 bases. The germline CDR1 and CDR2 sequences are MNHNS and SASEGT. The ends lost 5 bases at V and 8 bases at J; junction bases unmatched: 12. This CDR3 is 15 amino acids long. CDR3 coding DNA: TGTGCCAGCAGTACCCGGGACAGGGTAAATGAAGGCTACACCTTC. Protein product: CASSTRDRVNEGYTF.

As to this clone: The same CDR3 is also encoded by other DNA sequences in this sample. The chain joins TRBV5-1 to TRBJ2-3; 10 nucleotides align to TRBD2. The CDR3 is 17 amino acids. V shed 4 bases, J shed 2 bases, and the junction held 10 bases outside the gene matches. Looked up from germline, CDR1 is SGHRS and CDR2 is YFSETQ. The CDR3 here is CASSPWDSGGFTDTQYF. CDR3 bases: TGCGCCAGCAGCCCCTGGGATAGCGGGGGGTTCACAGATACGCAGTATTTT.

Turning to this clone: Sequence at one end of the junction differs from germline and may be a read error. Distinct nucleotide sequences in the sample also encode this CDR3. The J gene is TRBJ1-4, the V gene TRBV7-7, with TRBD1 identical over 9 bases. Germline-derived CDR1 and CDR2 are SSHAT and FNYEAQ (reference sequence). The CDR3 covers 15 residues. The CDR3 region has the DNA TGTGCTAGCAGCTCTGGACAGGGGACTAATGAAAAACTGTTTTTT. Translating gives CASSSGQGTNEKLFF.

This chain links TRBV29-1 with TRBJ1-5, with TRBD1 as a possible D gene (6 bases). This CDR3 comprises 13 residues. The ends were cut back, 4 bases at V and 6 bases at J, with 13 bases in the middle. Germline V gives CDR1 SQVTM, CDR2 ANQGSEA. CDR3 sequence: CSVGDDRSQPQHF. CDR3 DNA sequence: TGCAGCGTTGGAGATGACAGGAGTCAGCCCCAGCATTTT.

CDR3 residues: CASSRGQEEKLFF. The CDR3, as DNA: TGCGCCAGCAGCAGGGGACAGGAAGAAAAACTGTTTTTT. This chain joins TRBV5-1 and TRBJ1-4; TRBD1 matches at 8 bases. J lost 8 bases, V lost 4 bases, and 4 bases had no gene match. The germline CDR1 and CDR2 sequences are SGHRS and YFSETQ. This CDR3 has 13 amino acids.

The chain carries TRBV2 and TRBJ2-1; 7 bases fit TRBD2. The CDR3 is made up of 18 amino acids. The junction had 17 bases not matched to a gene; V was cut back by 5 bases and J by 4 bases. Germline CDR1 is SNHLY and CDR2 is FYNNEI. The CDR3 loop is CASSLPRGRDYLYNEQFF. CDR3 in DNA: TGTGCCAGCAGTCTCCCAAGAGGCCGGGACTACCTGTACAATGAGCAGTTCTTC.

This chain connects TRBV7-2 to TRBJ2-7, with TRBD1 matching 7 bases. This CDR3 has 13 amino acids. Unmatched junction bases numbered 5, after V lost 3 bases and J lost 6 bases. The germline V gene encodes CDR1 SGHTA and CDR2 FQGNSA. In DNA, the CDR3 is TGTGCCAGCAGCTTCCAGGGGGAAGCCGAGCAGTACTTC. Its translation is CASSFQGEAEQYF.

This chain uses TRBV5-1 with TRBJ2-7; 9 bases agree with TRBD1. V was pared by 0 bases and J by 6 bases, with 7 bases of the junction left unmatched. This CDR3 has 15 amino acids. Germline CDR1 SGHRS, CDR2 YFSETQ. The CDR3 protein is CASSLAGTGTPEQYF. The CDR3 nucleotides are TGCGCCAGCAGCTTGGCCGGGACAGGGACCCCCGAGCAGTACTTC.

The genes are TRBV12-5 and TRBJ1-2, with 8 bases matching TRBD1. Looked up from germline, CDR1 is LGHNT and CDR2 is FRNRAP. This CDR3 has 11 residues. CDR3 in DNA: TGTGCATTTCAGGGGGCTTCTGGCTACACCTTC. Protein: CAFQGASGYTF.

The chain links TRBV18 to TRBJ2-2; 10 bases fit TRBD2. From germline, CDR1 is KGHSH and CDR2 LQKENI. Unmatched junction bases numbered 14, after V lost 0 bases and J lost 7 bases. This CDR3 is 19 amino acids long. The CDR3 DNA sequence: TGTGCCAGCTCACCACCGGGGGTAGCGGGGGGTCGAACGATCGGGGAGCTGTTTTTT. Protein: CASSPPGVAGGRTIGELFF.

DNA of the CDR3: TGTGCCAGCAGTCGGGGGGAGGGCACTGAAGCTTTCTTT. This translates into CASSRGEGTEAFF. V usage is TRBV6-5 and J usage is TRBJ1-1, with D possibly TRBD1 on 5 matching bases. The CDR3 spans 13 residues. CDR1 is MNHEY and CDR2 is SVGAGI in the germline V gene. Trimming shortened V by 5 bases and J by 4 bases, and 11 bases separated the two germline ends.

The chain is built from TRBV6-1 and TRBJ2-1; 7 bases are a match to TRBD2. The CDR3 is 14 amino acids. Germline V CDR1 and CDR2: MNHNS, SASEGT. Trimming at V came to 4 bases and at J to 3 bases, leaving 3 bases not matched to a gene. The CDR3 DNA reads TGTGCCAGCAGTGTTTGGACTAGCTACAATGAGCAGTTCTTC. Its translation: CASSVWTSYNEQFF.

The chain recombines TRBV6-1 with TRBJ1-4, with a possible D match to TRBD1 (6 bases). CDR1 and CDR2 from the germline V gene are MNHNS and SASEGT. The V gene lost 6 bases and the J gene lost 11 bases, with 25 bases spanning the gap. The CDR3 runs 16 residues. CDR3 sequence: CASSESRGAFFQKLFF. Written as DNA, the CDR3 is TGTGCCAGCAGCGAAAGCCGGGGGGCCTTCTTCCAGAAACTGTTTTTT.

This chain connects TRBV13 to TRBJ1-2, with D possibly being TRBD1 (5 bases). Germline-derived CDR1 and CDR2 are PRHDT and FYEKMQ (reference sequence). The V and J ends lost 5 bases and 2 bases respectively, with 9 bases between them. This CDR3 region has 13 residues. CDR3 sequence reads: CASSLDSNYGYTF. For the CDR3, the DNA is TGTGCCAGCAGCCTCGACAGCAACTATGGCTACACCTTC.

The chain links TRBV2 to TRBJ2-5, with D possibly being TRBD1 (6 bases). This CDR3 region has 15 residues. Deletions cut 8 bases from V and 2 bases from J, with 18 bases between. Germline V gene data show CDR1 as SNHLY and CDR2 as FYNNEI. CDR3 residues: CASELWGLGQETQYF. For the CDR3, the DNA is TGTGCCAGCGAACTATGGGGGCTGGGGCAAGAGACCCAGTACTTC.

Turning to this clone: One junction end disagrees with the germline gene, perhaps due to a read error. The chain uses TRBV7-7 and TRBJ1-1; 7 nucleotides match TRBD1. Per germline, CDR1 SSHAT and CDR2 FNYEAQ (reference sequence). CDR3 size: 16 residues. DNA for the CDR3: TGTGCTAGCAGCCCACGACAGGGCCGGATGAACACTGAAGATTTCTTT. Its translation: CASSPRQGRMNTEDFF.

V usage is TRBV19 and J usage is TRBJ2-2; possible D gene TRBD1, 6 bases. The CDR3 runs 16 residues. CDR1 LNHDA and CDR2 SQIVND come from the germline V gene (reference sequence). Trimming removed 3 bases at V and 2 bases at J, with 13 bases between. The DNA of the CDR3 is TGTGCCAGTAGTATGTCCCGGGACACTAACACCGGGGAGCTGTTTTTT. This encodes CASSMSRDTNTGELFF.

The DNA for the CDR3 is TGCGCCAGCAGCCAAGACGATGGACTGTTGAACACTGAAGCTTTCTTT. Its protein is CASSQDDGLLNTEAFF. The J gene is TRBJ1-1, the V gene TRBV4-1; D uncertain. Looked up from germline, CDR1 is MGHRA and CDR2 is YSYEKL. Trimming pared 0 bases from V and 0 bases from J, leaving 11 bases between. This CDR3 contains 16 residues.

V and J are TRBV29-1 and TRBJ1-6, with 7 bases fitting TRBD1. The germline V gene encodes CDR1 SQVTM and CDR2 ANQGSEA. This CDR3 spans 17 amino acids. Trimming cost V 3 bases and J 6 bases; bases outside gene matches: 14. The CDR3 loop reads CSVDNQGVFSGNSPLHF. CDR3 DNA sequence: TGCAGCGTTGACAACCAGGGGGTCTTTTCGGGTAATTCACCCCTCCACTTT.

The chain is built from TRBV5-1 and TRBJ1-1; 7 bases fit TRBD1. Trimming cost V 4 bases and J 6 bases; bases outside gene matches: 15. The germline V gene has CDR1 SGHRS and CDR2 YFSETQ. This CDR3 region has 16 residues. In DNA form, the CDR3 reads TGCGCCAGCAGCAAAAGAGGACCCAGGGGGTATTCTGAAGCTTTCTTT. Protein: CASSKRGPRGYSEAFF. The whole variable domain, remainder taken from reference TRBV5-1 and TRBJ1-1, is KAGVTQTPRYLIKTRGQQVTLSCSPISGHRSVSWYQQTPGQGLQFLFEYFSETQRNKGNFPGRFSGRQFSNSRSEMNVSTLELGDSALYLCASSKRGPRGYSEAFFGQGTRLTVV.

The chain links TRBV5-1 to TRBJ2-1; 15 bases match TRBD2. Germline V CDR1 and CDR2: SGHRS, YFSETQ. J lost 2 bases, V lost 4 bases, and 13 bases had no gene match. CDR3 length: 20 amino acids. CDR3: CASSATCSGTSGRTYNEQFF. CDR3 in DNA: TGCGCCAGCAGCGCTACTTGTTCCGGGACTAGCGGGAGGACCTACAATGAGCAGTTCTTC.

The chain recombines TRBV6-6 with TRBJ2-1; 7 nucleotides align to TRBD1. This CDR3 contains 14 residues. The germline gives CDR1 MNHNY, CDR2 SVGAGI (reference sequence). The J segment lost 3 bases and the V segment lost 7 bases, leaving 6 bases of the junction unmatched. In DNA form, the CDR3 reads TGTGCCAGCAAAACCGGGACAGTCTACAATGAGCAGTTCTTC. Encoded protein: CASKTGTVYNEQFF.

This chain uses TRBV5-1 with TRBJ2-2, with 12 bases that match TRBD2. Germline V gene lookup returns CDR1 SGHRS and CDR2 YFSETQ. The CDR3 length is 18 residues. Germline trimming cut 1 base from V and 1 base from J; bases unmatched to any gene: 5. CDR3 DNA sequence: TGCGCCAGCAGCTTGAACCTAGCGGGGGGGTTGAACACCGGGGAGCTGTTTTTT. Its translation: CASSLNLAGGLNTGELFF.

The genes are TRBV29-1 and TRBJ2-5; the D gene is possibly TRBD2 (6 bases). The CDR3 runs to 15 residues. V lost 0 bases and J lost 7, with 18 bases in between. Germline-derived CDR1 and CDR2 are SQVTM and ANQGSEA. CDR3 sequence: CSVEDSQSRRGTQYF. The CDR3 DNA is TGCAGCGTTGAAGACAGCCAGTCCAGGAGGGGGACCCAGTACTTC.